The clone carrying this T cell receptor beta chain occurred many times. What it binds is unknown. This sample is drawn from a study of T cells after yellow fever vaccination. General observations from the study: Most clones from primary vaccination were detected again post-booster (roughly 96% CD4, around 90% CD8). Just a small share of clonotypes turned up in the CD4 compartment as well as the CD8 compartment. Peaking on day 5 versus 15, the secondary response was faster but weaker.

A universal primer site and UMIs were added as TCR cDNA was made by 5'RACE template switching. One entry per CDR3 protein results from TCRdb running MiXCR on the 5' RACE reads. This sample has almost 70,000 distinct CDR3 sequences, with 5% to 6.5% found just once. The source was CD4+ T cells sorted from PBMCs, collected less than 16 days after the first yellow fever vaccination. This TCR derives from a man aged 18 to 35 who received the YFV17D yellow fever vaccine.

The CDR3 DNA is TGTGCCAGCAGCATGGACGGCAATCAGCCCCAGCATTTT. It codes for CASSMDGNQPQHF. The chain links TRBV6-2 or TRBV6-3 to TRBJ1-5; D remains unclear. Germline CDR1 and CDR2: MNHEY and SVGEGT. This CDR3 spans 13 amino acids. With 6 bases removed from V and 2 bases from J, the gap between germline ends came to 8 bases.